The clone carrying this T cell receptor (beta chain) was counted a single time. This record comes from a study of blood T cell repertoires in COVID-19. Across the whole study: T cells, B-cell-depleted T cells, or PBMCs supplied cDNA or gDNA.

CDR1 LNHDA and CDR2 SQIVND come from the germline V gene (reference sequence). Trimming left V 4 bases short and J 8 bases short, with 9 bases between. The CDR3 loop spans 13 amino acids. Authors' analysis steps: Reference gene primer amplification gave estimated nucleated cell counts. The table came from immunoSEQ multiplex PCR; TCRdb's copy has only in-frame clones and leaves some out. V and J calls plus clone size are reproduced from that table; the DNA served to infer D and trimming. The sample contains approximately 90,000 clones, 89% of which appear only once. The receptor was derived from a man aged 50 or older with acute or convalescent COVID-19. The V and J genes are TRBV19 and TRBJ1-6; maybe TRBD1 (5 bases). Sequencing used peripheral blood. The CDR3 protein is CASSRGDDSPLHF. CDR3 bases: TGTGCCAGTAGTAGGGGGGATGATTCACCCCTCCACTTT.